Below, 11 T cell receptor beta chains from the same sample are listed, as sequenced in a study of blood T cell repertoires in COVID-19 (TCRdb year 2020). The library relied on the immunoSEQ multiplex PCR assay. What TCRdb holds here is the immuneACCESS table cut down to in-frame rearrangements. Part of the clones is not present; checked against another copy, under half of the missing clones reflect an unresolved V gene, and the others are unexplained. The sample profile shows over 90,000 clones; over 85% of them were found once. 17% of the sample is held by the ten biggest clonotypes. What was sequenced was peripheral blood. These receptors were taken from a woman of 80 years or more in a cohort sampled during active COVID-19.

The chain is built from TRBV7-2 and TRBJ1-2, with D possibly matching TRBD1 (6 bases). The CDR3 contains 16 residues. The germline gives CDR1 SGHTA, CDR2 FQGNSA. V lost 0 bases, J lost 0 bases, and 11 bases lay in between. The CDR3 bases are TGTGCCAGCAGCTTAGCCTACAGGGCAGCTAACTATGGCTACACCTTC. It yields the protein CASSLAYRAANYGYTF.

The chain has TRBV18 and TRBJ2-3; 10 bases line up with TRBD2. Germline V gene data show CDR1 as KGHSH and CDR2 as LQKENI. CDR3 length: 18 amino acids. V was pared by 2 bases and J by 1 base, with 9 bases of the junction left unmatched. CDR3: CASSPSAWLAGGTDTQYF. Written as DNA, the CDR3 is TGTGCCAGCTCACCAAGTGCGTGGCTAGCGGGGGGCACAGATACGCAGTATTTT.

The genes are TRBV29-1 and TRBJ2-3; D may be TRBD2 (7 bases). In germline, CDR1 is SQVTM, CDR2 ANQGSEA. This CDR3 spans 15 amino acids. V was cut by 0 bases and J by 1 base, with 11 bases left in between. Here the CDR3 DNA reads TGCAGCGTTGAAGATCGAGGGGGGGGCACAGATACGCAGTATTTT. The encoded protein is CSVEDRGGGTDTQYF.

V usage is TRBV28 and J usage is TRBJ2-5; TRBD1 agrees at 7 bases. Germline values: CDR1 MDHEN, CDR2 SYDVKM. CDR3 size: 16 residues. Germline trimming cut 7 bases from V and 2 bases from J; bases unmatched to any gene: 13. The CDR3, as DNA: TGTGCCAGCATCCCCCCGCCGGGACAGCCTCAAGAGACCCAGTACTTC. It translates to CASIPPPGQPQETQYF.

This clone was seen repeatedly, ten times or more. The V gene is TRBV3-1 (or the pseudogene TRBV3-2), the J gene TRBJ1-5, with TRBD1 identical over 9 bases. Germline V lookup: CDR1 LGHDT, CDR2 YNNKEL (reference sequence). This CDR3 is built from 19 residues. Trimming removed 4 bases from V and 0 bases from J; junction bases left unmatched: 13. The CDR3 bases are TGTGCCAGCAGCCCTGGTGGGGGACAGGGCTACAATAGCAATCAGCCCCAGCATTTT. Protein sequence: CASSPGGGQGYNSNQPQHF.

The rearrangement uses TRBV29-1 and TRBJ2-7, with D possibly being TRBD1 (6 bases). The CDR3 spans 13 residues. V lost 5 bases and J lost 0, with 11 bases in between. Germline V gene sequence: CDR1 SQVTM, CDR2 ANQGSEA. In DNA form, the CDR3 reads TGCAGCGTTATTCAGGGGCGCTCCTACGAGCAGTACTTC. Protein sequence: CSVIQGRSYEQYF.

This rearrangement joins TRBV5-4 to TRBJ1-4, with TRBD1 as a possible D gene (5 bases). The CDR3 covers 12 residues. The ends were cut back, 6 bases at V and 10 bases at J, with 13 bases in the middle. The germline gives CDR1 SGHNT, CDR2 YYREEE (reference sequence). The CDR3, as DNA: TGTGCCAGCACCTACCCGGGGGGAAAACTGTTTTTT. Translation: CASTYPGGKLFF.

The V and J genes are TRBV25-1 and TRBJ1-2, with 7 bases identical to TRBD1. CDR1 and CDR2 (germline): MGHDK, SYGVNS. The CDR3 has 14 amino acids. Trimming at V came to 2 bases and at J to 10 bases, leaving 10 bases not matched to a gene. In DNA form, the CDR3 reads TGTGCCAGCAGTGAACCCGGGACAGCTAATGTCTACACCTTC. Translating it yields CASSEPGTANVYTF.

V is TRBV27 and J is TRBJ1-4, with unresolved D. V lost 2 bases, J lost 10 bases, and 14 bases lay in between. The CDR3 contains 14 residues. Germline V lookup: CDR1 MNHEY, CDR2 SMNVEV (reference sequence). CDR3 DNA: TGTGCCAGCAGTTTAATGGGAGAAGTGAGAAAACTGTTTTTT. Protein sequence: CASSLMGEVRKLFF.

This clone showed up just once. The chain uses TRBV27 and TRBJ1-5; no reliable D call. The CDR3 totals 13 residues. Trimming removed 1 base from V and 7 bases from J, with 8 bases in between. The germline CDR1 and CDR2 sequences are MNHEY and SMNVEV (reference sequence). CDR3 nucleotide sequence: TGTGCCAGCAGTTTATGGGGAGACCAGCCCCAGCATTTT. Amino acids: CASSLWGDQPQHF.

The chain links TRBV24-1 to TRBJ2-5; no reliable D call. The germline CDR1 and CDR2 sequences are KGHDR and SFDVKD. The germline V and J ends were trimmed by 0 bases and 4 bases, with 5 bases remaining between them. The CDR3 runs to 13 residues. The DNA of the CDR3 is TGTGCCACCAGTGATTTGATCGGAGAGACCCAGTACTTC. This gives the protein CATSDLIGETQYF.